These T cell receptor beta chains were read from a single sample in a study of OX40 agonist ivuxolimab in advanced cancers. Assay used: immunoSEQ multiplex PCR; TCRdb lists only in-frame clones, some missing. Among 35,000 to 50,000 clones listed, over 65% were seen once. Source: CD4+ or CD8+ T cells sorted from blood, taken in a trial of the OX40 agonist ivuxolimab. The receptor set was obtained from an adult with an advanced solid tumor such as melanoma, head and neck, liver or kidney cancer. The CDR3 runs from the conserved cysteine through the conserved F or W. D genes are given only for firm matches. Rows give clone size only sometimes, using once, few, many, or a class for an expanded clone.

J gene | D gene | V gene | CDR3 length | clone size | CDR3 DNA | CDR3 protein
TRBJ1-2 | . | TRBV15 | 15 | . | TGTGCCACCAGCAGCCCCCAGTTGTCCTACTATGGCTACACCTTC | CATSSPQLSYYGYTF
TRBJ2-7 | . | TRBV29-1 | 11 | few | TGCAGCGTTGAGCTAGACTACGAGCAGTACTTC | CSVELDYEQYF
TRBJ2-2 | . | TRBV9 | 21 | . | TGTGCCAGCAGCCCGACTAACAGATGGGGTTGGGGTCGGTCGAACACCGGGGAGCTGTTTTTT | CASSPTNRWGWGRSNTGELFF
TRBJ1-1 | TRBD1 | TRBV5-4 | 15 | . | TGTGCCAGCAGCTCCAAGGACAGGATAAACACTGAAGCTTTCTTT | CASSSKDRINTEAFF
TRBJ1-2 | . | TRBV19 | 14 | . | TGTGCCAGTACTTCCCTGGGGCTAACCAGCGGCTACACCTTC | CASTSLGLTSGYTF
TRBJ1-2 | TRBD1 | TRBV27 | 14 | . | TGTGCCAGCAGTCCATGGACAGGGAGTAATGGCTACACCTTC | CASSPWTGSNGYTF
TRBJ1-4 | TRBD1 | TRBV12-5 | 19 | . | TGTGCTAGTGGTTTGGCAGGGGGTCTCGGTATTCCAACTAATGAAAAACTGTTTTTT | CASGLAGGLGIPTNEKLFF
TRBJ2-7 | TRBD1 | TRBV2 | 14 | . | TGTGCCAGCGGCGGACAGGTCTTCTCCTACGAGCAGTACTTC | CASGGQVFSYEQYF
TRBJ1-2 | . | TRBV7-2 | 14 | . | TGTGCCAGCAGCTTAGTAGGTGCTTTCCATGGCTACACCTTC | CASSLVGAFHGYTF
TRBJ2-5 | TRBD1 | TRBV7-8 | 16 | few | TGTGCCAGCAGCTCTTCCCGGGACAGGGGAATCGAGACCCAGTACTTC | CASSSSRDRGIETQYF
TRBJ2-7 | TRBD1 | TRBV5-6 | 17 | . | TGTGCCAGCAGCTCAGGACAGGGTGTAGGGGTCTCCTACGAGCAGTACTTC | CASSSGQGVGVSYEQYF
TRBJ1-3 | . | TRBV28 | 17 | . | TGTGCCAGCAGAAAATGGGGGGGGCGGGTGCCTGGAAACACCATATATTTT | CASRKWGGRVPGNTIYF
TRBJ2-1 | TRBD1 | TRBV7-2 | 18 | few | TGTGCCAGCAGCCCAAGGACAGGGGGCTTGGTAGGGGACAATGAGCAGTTCTTC | CASSPRTGGLVGDNEQFF
TRBJ2-7 | TRBD1 | TRBV10-3 | 17 | . | TGTGCCATCAGTGAGGCGCCGGGACAGGGAATTAACTACGAGCAGTACTTC | CAISEAPGQGINYEQYF
TRBJ2-1 | . | TRBV7-2 | 13 | . | TGTGCCAGCAGCCCAGGGGCCCACAATGAGCAGTTCTTC | CASSPGAHNEQFF
TRBJ1-2 | . | TRBV10-3 | 14 | . | TGTGCCATCAGTGAGTCTGCAATTAACTATGGCTACACCTTC | CAISESAINYGYTF
TRBJ1-1 | TRBD1 | TRBV5-5 | 15 | . | TGTGCCAGCAGCTCGAGACAGGGGATCGGCACTGAAGCTTTCTTT | CASSSRQGIGTEAFF
TRBJ1-1 | TRBD1 | TRBV7-2 | 18 | few | TGTGCCAGCAGCTTAGTGGGACAGGGGAGCTACGTGAACACTGAAGCTTTCTTT | CASSLVGQGSYVNTEAFF
TRBJ1-1 | . | TRBV19 | 14 | . | TGTGCCAGTAGTCCTTCAGGGGTCGGCACTGAAGCTTTCTTT | CASSPSGVGTEAFF
TRBJ2-7 | . | TRBV4-1 | 14 | . | TGCGCCAGCAGCCAAGATGACAGATTTTACGAGCAGTACTTC | CASSQDDRFYEQYF
TRBJ2-1 | TRBD2 | TRBV19 | 15 | once | TGTGCCAGTACATCTAGCGGGGGCTCCTACAATGAGCAGTTCTTC | CASTSSGGSYNEQFF
TRBJ1-1 | TRBD1 | TRBV18 | 14 | once | TGTGCCAGCCAGAGGACAGGGGGAAACACTGAAGCTTTCTTT | CASQRTGGNTEAFF
TRBJ2-1 | TRBD2 | TRBV9 | 16 | . | TGTGCCAGCAGCGATAGCAAGGCTAGCGGTAATAATGAGCAGTTCTTC | CASSDSKASGNNEQFF
TRBJ2-7 | TRBD2 | TRBV27 | 17 | . | TGTGCCAGCAGCCTTAGAAGCCTTGGACTAGCGGGAGACGAGCAGTACTTC | CASSLRSLGLAGDEQYF
TRBJ2-1 | TRBD1 | TRBV4-3 | 14 | . | TGCGCCAGCAGCCGAGGACAGGACTACAATGAGCAGTTCTTC | CASSRGQDYNEQFF
TRBJ1-1 | TRBD1 | TRBV4-3 | 15 | . | TGCGCCAGCAGCCAAGGGAGACAGGGTTACACTGAAGCTTTCTTT | CASSQGRQGYTEAFF
TRBJ2-5 | TRBD1 | TRBV5-8 | 16 | . | TGTGCCAGCAGCCCCGGGACAGGGGCGCATAAAGAGACCCAGTACTTC | CASSPGTGAHKETQYF
TRBJ2-2 | TRBD2 | TRBV5-8 | 16 | . | TGTGCCAGCAGGGCGGGACTAGCGAAAAACACCGGGGAGCTGTTTTTT | CASRAGLAKNTGELFF
TRBJ1-2 | TRBD1 | TRBV6-5 | 14 | . | TGTGCCACCCACACTACAGGGGGCGCCTATGGCTACACCTTC | CATHTTGGAYGYTF
TRBJ2-1 | . | TRBV27 | 15 | . | TGTGCCAGCAGTTTAGTAGCCGTCTCCTACAATGAGCAGTTCTTC | CASSLVAVSYNEQFF
TRBJ2-3 | . | TRBV28 | 12 | . | TGTTCATCCGTGGCGCGCACAGATACGCAGTATTTT | CSSVARTDTQYF
TRBJ1-2 | TRBD1 | TRBV18 | 15 | . | TGTGCCAGCTCACCCGGGACAGCGGGGTTTTGGGGCTACACCTTC | CASSPGTAGFWGYTF
TRBJ2-1 | . | TRBV4-1 | 16 | few | TGCGCCAGCAGACACTTGACAGACTCTTCCTACAATGAGCAGTTCTTC | CASRHLTDSSYNEQFF
TRBJ2-4 | . | TRBV7-8 | 12 | . | TGTGCCAGCGGTTTAGCCAAAAACATTCAGTACTTC | CASGLAKNIQYF
TRBJ1-2 | TRBD1 | TRBV10-3 | 15 | few | TGTGCCATCAGTGAACCGGGACAGAAATACTATGGCTACACCTTC | CAISEPGQKYYGYTF
TRBJ2-1 | TRBD2 | TRBV5-6 | 15 | . | TGTGCCAGCAGCCTCGGGACTAGCGGCTACAATGAGCAGTTCTTC | CASSLGTSGYNEQFF
TRBJ2-7 | . | TRBV7-2 | 15 | few | TGTGCCAGCAGCTCTAACCCGGGTGGGACCTACGAGCAGTACTTC | CASSSNPGGTYEQYF
TRBJ2-7 | . | TRBV9 | 14 | . | TGTGCCAGCAGCTTGGAAGGCATCACCTACGAGCAGTACTTC | CASSLEGITYEQYF
TRBJ2-7 | TRBD1 | TRBV5-5 | 14 | . | TGTGCCAGCAGCATCCGGGACAGCACCTACGAGCAGTACTTC | CASSIRDSTYEQYF